This T cell receptor beta chain originates from a study of tumor and adjacent non-tumor tissue in lung cancer. Across the study: The patients, around 9 men and roughly 5 women, were about 31 to 76 with stage I to III disease. Overall study findings and caveats: Normal lung showed higher cumulative top 100 clone frequency than tumor. Tumor tissue had significantly higher TCR diversity than normal lung.

This clonotype was counted once. The antigen is unknown. It may be a read error: a sequence one base away is much more abundant. A modified ARM-PCR protocol with three rounds of nested PCR amplified TCRbeta. One entry per CDR3 protein, called by TCRdb with MiXCR from the multiplex PCR reads. The table records 200,000 to 250,000 distinct CDR3 sequences, 70% to 75% of them present only once. This CDR3 is 11 amino acids long. CDR1 is DFQATT, CDR2 SNEGSKA, per germline (reference sequence). No cell sorting was done before RNA was extracted from the tissue. The sequenced sample consisted of lung tumor tissue. The chain couples TRBV20-1 to TRBJ2-7, with D uncertain. The origin of this receptor is a man aged 55 to 70 with non-small cell lung cancer. The CDR3 DNA is TGCAGTGCTGGACCAAGCCACGAGCAGTGCTTC. Translation gives CSAGPSHEQCF.